This TCR beta chain was captured in a study of cytomegalovirus exposure and HLA in healthy donors. Germline-derived CDR1 and CDR2 are MDHEN and SYDVKM. The length of the CDR3 is 13 residues. Trimming shortened V by 6 bases and J by 7 bases, and 15 bases separated the two germline ends. Both 60 Vbeta primers and 13 Jbeta primers went into the PCR. The repertoire was sequenced with immunoSEQ multiplex PCR; TCRdb's copy has only in-frame clones and lacks some. Of 150,000 to 200,000 clones listed, roughly 80% are singletons. The TCR originated in a young man in good health and CMV-seropositive. The chain employs TRBV28 and TRBJ1-1, with D possibly being TRBD1 (5 bases). Sequencing used PBMCs. CDR3 bases: TGTGCCAGCAGCAAAAACCTCGGGGGTGAAGCTTTCTTT. Encoded protein: CASSKNLGGEAFF. The entire variable domain, with the rest obtained from reference TRBV28 and TRBJ1-1, is as follows: DVKVTQSSRYLVKRTGEKVFLECVQDMDHENMFWYRQDPGLGLRLIYFSYDVKMKEKGDIPEGYSVSREKKERFSLILESASTNQTSMYLCASSKNLGGEAFFGQGTRLTVV.